The source of this T cell receptor (beta chain) is a study of T cell changes during pregnancy in multiple sclerosis. Generated by immunoSEQ multiplex PCR, the TCRdb table keeps only in-frame clones and is missing some. This sample has around 96,000 clones, with approximately 95% found just once. V shed 5 bases and J 3 bases; nucleotides not matched to a gene: 9. Germline V gene lookup returns CDR1 LNHDA and CDR2 SQIVND (reference sequence). The CDR3 extends over 16 amino acids. This clonotype was obtained from a female donor with multiple sclerosis, enrolled in a pregnancy study. This sample comprised peripheral blood, obtained in the first trimester of pregnancy. The V gene is TRBV19, the J gene TRBJ1-5, with 8 nucleotides matching TRBD1. For the CDR3, the DNA is TGTGCCAGTAGTCTACGGGACAGGCCCAACAATCAGCCCCAGCATTTT. Encoded protein: CASSLRDRPNNQPQHF.